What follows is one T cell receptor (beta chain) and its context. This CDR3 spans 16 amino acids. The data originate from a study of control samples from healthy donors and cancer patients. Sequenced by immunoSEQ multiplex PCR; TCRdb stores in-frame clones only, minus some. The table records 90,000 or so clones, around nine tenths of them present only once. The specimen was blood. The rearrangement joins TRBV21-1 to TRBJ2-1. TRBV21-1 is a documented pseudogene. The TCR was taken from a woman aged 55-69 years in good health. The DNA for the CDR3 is TGTGCCAGCAGCAAAGGACAGGGAAGGCCTAGCGGATGGCAGTTCTTC. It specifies CASSKGQGRPSGWQFF.